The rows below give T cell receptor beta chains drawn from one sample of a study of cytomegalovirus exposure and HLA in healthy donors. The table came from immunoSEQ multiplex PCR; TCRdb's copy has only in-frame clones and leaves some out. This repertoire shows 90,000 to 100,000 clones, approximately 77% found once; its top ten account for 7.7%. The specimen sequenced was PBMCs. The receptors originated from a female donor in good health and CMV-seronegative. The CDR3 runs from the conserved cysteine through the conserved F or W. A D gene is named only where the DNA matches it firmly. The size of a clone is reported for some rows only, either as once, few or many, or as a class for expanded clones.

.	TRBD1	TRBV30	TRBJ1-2	TGTGCCTGGACCGCGGGGACAGCTTATGGCTACACCTTC	CAWTAGTAYGYTF
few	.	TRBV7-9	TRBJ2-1	TGTTCCAGCAGCTTTGGGGGGGGGCGAAGCAATGAGCAGTTCTTC	CSSSFGGGRSNEQFF
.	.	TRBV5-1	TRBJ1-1	TGCGCCAGCAGCTTGGTCCTCAGGGGAGCCACTGAAGCTTTCTTT	CASSLVLRGATEAFF
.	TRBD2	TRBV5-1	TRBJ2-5	TGCGCCAGCAGCTTGGGCGCGGGAGTCAGAGAGACCCAGTACTTC	CASSLGAGVRETQYF
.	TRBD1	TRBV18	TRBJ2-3	TGTGCCAGCTCACTCGAGACAGGGGCGTCAGATACGCAGTATTTT	CASSLETGASDTQYF
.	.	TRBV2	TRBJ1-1	TGTGCCAGCAGTGCGGCGGGGATCACTGAAGCTTTCTTT	CASSAAGITEAFF
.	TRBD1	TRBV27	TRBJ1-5	TGTGCCAGCAGTTCACTACGGACAGGGGGACAGCCCCAGCATTTT	CASSSLRTGGQPQHF
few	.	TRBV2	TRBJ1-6	TGTGCCAGCAGTGGGGAGAGCTCCTATAATTCACCCCTCCACTTT	CASSGESSYNSPLHF
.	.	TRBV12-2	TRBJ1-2	TGTGCAAGTCGCTTCGAGTCTCGGGGGAAAGGTTTCTATGGCTACACCTTC	CASRFESRGKGFYGYTF
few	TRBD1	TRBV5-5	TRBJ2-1	TGTGCCAGCAGCCGGACAGGCTCCTACAATGAGCAGTTCTTC	CASSRTGSYNEQFF